One TCR beta chain is described in this entry. The data were taken from a study of cytomegalovirus exposure and HLA in healthy donors. Trimming shortened V by 6 bases and J by 8 bases, and 11 bases separated the two germline ends. CDR1 and CDR2 from the germline V gene are DFQATT and SNEGSKA (reference sequence). This CDR3 has 11 residues. The PCR had 60 Vbeta and 13 Jbeta primers. Method: immunoSEQ multiplex PCR; TCRdb's copy keeps in-frame clones and lacks some. The sample records about 180,000 clones, roughly 88% being singletons. This receptor was obtained from a boy aged 2 to 10 in good health and CMV-seronegative. The sample consisted of PBMCs. The V call is TRBV20-1, the J call TRBJ2-4; maybe TRBD2 (5 bases). This CDR3 reads CSATAGDIQYF. The CDR3 bases are TGCAGTGCCACGGCCGGGGACATTCAGTACTTC.